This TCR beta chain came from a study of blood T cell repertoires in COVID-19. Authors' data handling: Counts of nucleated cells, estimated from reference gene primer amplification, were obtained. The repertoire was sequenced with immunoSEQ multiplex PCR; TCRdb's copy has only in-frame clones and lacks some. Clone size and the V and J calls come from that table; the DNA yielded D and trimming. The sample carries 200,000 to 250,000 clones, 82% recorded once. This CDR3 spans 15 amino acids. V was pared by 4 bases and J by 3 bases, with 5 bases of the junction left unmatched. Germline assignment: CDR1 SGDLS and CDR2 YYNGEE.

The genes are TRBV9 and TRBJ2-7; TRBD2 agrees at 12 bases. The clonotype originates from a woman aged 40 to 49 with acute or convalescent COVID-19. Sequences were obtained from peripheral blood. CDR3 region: CASSPRLAGDYEQYF. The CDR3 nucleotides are TGTGCCAGCAGCCCACGACTAGCGGGGGACTACGAGCAGTACTTC.